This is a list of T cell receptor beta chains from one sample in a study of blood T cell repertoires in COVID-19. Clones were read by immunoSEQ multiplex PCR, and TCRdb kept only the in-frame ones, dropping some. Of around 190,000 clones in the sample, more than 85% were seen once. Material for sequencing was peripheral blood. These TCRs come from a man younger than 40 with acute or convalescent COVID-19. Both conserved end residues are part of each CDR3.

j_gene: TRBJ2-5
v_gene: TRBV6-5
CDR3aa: CASRSRTGGGETQYF

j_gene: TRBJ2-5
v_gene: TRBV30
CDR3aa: CAWRLAGGKETQYF

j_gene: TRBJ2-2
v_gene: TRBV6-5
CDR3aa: CASGSSGVAGELFF

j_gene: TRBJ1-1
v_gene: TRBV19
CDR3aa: CASSIGGNSNTEAFF

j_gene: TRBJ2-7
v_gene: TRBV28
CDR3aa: CASSFVDRDEQYF

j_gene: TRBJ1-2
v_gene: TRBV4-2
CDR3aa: CASRWDRGRGYTF

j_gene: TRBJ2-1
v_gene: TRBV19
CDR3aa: CASRPTSGGPRSSYNEQFF

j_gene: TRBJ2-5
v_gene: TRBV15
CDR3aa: CATSRGMDSGETQYF

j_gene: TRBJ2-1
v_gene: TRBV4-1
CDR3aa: CASSQAVARREQFF

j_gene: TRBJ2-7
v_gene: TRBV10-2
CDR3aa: CASSPGLAGGGIYEQYF

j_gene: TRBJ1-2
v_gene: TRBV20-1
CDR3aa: CSATSGYGYTF

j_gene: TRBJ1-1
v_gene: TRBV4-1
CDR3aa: CASSHLDRNTEAFF

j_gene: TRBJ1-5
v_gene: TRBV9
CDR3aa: CASLFRRGVSNQPQHF